This T cell receptor (beta chain) was identified during a study of regulatory T cells in long-lasting Graves disease. For TCR beta, libraries came from iRepertoire HTBI primers and Arm-PCR of CDR3 regions. MiXCR, run by TCRdb on the multiplex PCR reads, gives a single entry per CDR3 protein. The repertoire has 400,000 to 500,000 distinct CDR3 sequences, 12% to 15% of them found once; the top ten carry roughly 15%. Time point in this sample: newly diagnosed GD, antithyroid drugs for less than 3 months. Preparation of the TCR library used RNA extracted from PBMCs. V was pared by 0 bases and J by 3 bases, with 17 bases between. CDR1 and CDR2 (germline): SGHAT, FQNNGV. The length of the CDR3 is 17 residues. This clonotype was seen repeatedly, ten times or more. These data were likewise used in another study, on T cells in Graves' hyperthyroidism and ophthalmopathy.

The chain couples TRBV11-2 to TRBJ1-2, with D maybe TRBD1 (5 bases). Sequencing used peripheral blood mononuclear cells (PBMCs), obtained at new diagnosis, from a patient treated with antithyroid drugs. The clonotype comes from a woman between 50 and 59 years old with Graves disease. The DNA for the CDR3 is TGTGCCAGCAGCTTAGATGCCCCCAGGGACCGCTACTATGGCTACACCTTC. Protein product: CASSLDAPRDRYYGYTF.